Shown below are 10 T cell receptor beta chains from a single sample sequenced in a study of beta chain features in type 1 diabetes. All of the isolated RNA was reverse transcribed, so expressed TCRB transcripts were sequenced. Some clones are missing from TCRdb's copy, which holds only in-frame ones; the method was immunoSEQ multiplex PCR. The sample gives about 360,000 clones, 10% to 15% of which show up once; under 0.02% is in the top ten. Sequences were obtained from naive CD4+ T cells from blood. The receptors were gathered from a man younger than 35 in good health.

There are a few counts of this clone. J is TRBJ2-1 and V is TRBV30, with 8 bases matching TRBD2. V lost 4 bases and J lost 7; bases outside the gene matches: 12. This CDR3 contains 15 residues. Germline V gene data show CDR1 as GTSNPN and CDR2 as SVGIG (reference sequence). The CDR3 loop is CAWNSLADAFNEQFF. In DNA form, the CDR3 reads TGTGCCTGGAATTCACTAGCGGACGCCTTTAATGAGCAGTTCTTC.

V gene TRBV4-2 combines with J gene TRBJ2-3; D unclear. Germline CDR1 LGHNA, CDR2 YNFKEQ. This CDR3 has 16 residues. With 0 bases removed from V and 0 bases from J, the gap between germline ends came to 10 bases. CDR3 loop: CASSQETASSTDTQYF. CDR3 sequence (DNA): TGTGCCAGCAGCCAAGAAACAGCCTCTAGCACAGATACGCAGTATTTT.

This clone has just a few counts. This sequence joins TRBV7-3 and TRBJ1-4; D uncertain. V lost 1 base to trimming and J lost 3 bases, with 6 bases between them. There are 14 residues in the CDR3. Germline CDR1 and CDR2: SGHTA and FQGTGA. CDR3 nucleotides: TGTGCCAGCAGCTTAATTCCTGCTAATGAAAAACTGTTTTTT. Translating gives CASSLIPANEKLFF. Together with reference TRBV7-3 and TRBJ1-4, the CDR3 gives the full variable domain: GAGVSQTPSNKVTEKGKYVELRCDPISGHTALYWYRQSLGQGPEFLIYFQGTGAADDSGLPNDRFFAVRPEGSVSTLKIQRTERGDSAVYLCASSLIPANEKLFFGSGTQLSVL.

J is TRBJ1-4 and V is TRBV27; TRBD1 is a possible D gene (5 bases). CDR3 size: 14 residues. Trimming took 2 bases from V and 3 from J, leaving 7 bases between them. CDR1 and CDR2 (germline): MNHEY, SMNVEV (reference sequence). CDR3: CASSLRGANEKLFF. As DNA, the CDR3 is TGTGCCAGCAGTTTACGGGGGGCTAATGAAAAACTGTTTTTT.

The chain employs TRBV5-1 and TRBJ2-5, with a possible D match to TRBD1 (8 bases). Trimming took 2 bases from V and 11 from J, leaving 16 bases between them. The germline V gene has CDR1 SGHRS and CDR2 YFSETQ. The CDR3 contains 13 residues. CDR3: CASSLGQGGEQYF. CDR3 nucleotides: TGCGCCAGCAGCTTAGGACAGGGAGGGGAGCAGTACTTC. Drawing the rest from reference TRBV5-1 and TRBJ2-5, the complete variable domain is KAGVTQTPRYLIKTRGQQVTLSCSPISGHRSVSWYQQTPGQGLQFLFEYFSETQRNKGNFPGRFSGRQFSNSRSEMNVSTLELGDSALYLCASSLGQGGEQYFGPGTRLLVL.

This clone was counted between two and nine times. This chain connects TRBV6-5 to TRBJ1-5; 9 bases map to TRBD1. The length of the CDR3 is 15 residues. CDR1 and CDR2 from the germline V gene are MNHEY and SVGAGI. Trimming took 4 bases from V and 1 from J; bases not matched to a gene: 2. The CDR3 nucleotides are TGTGCCAGCAGTTTTGGGACAGGGAGCAATCAGCCCCAGCATTTT. It codes for CASSFGTGSNQPQHF.

This clone has more than one count but fewer than ten. CDR3 nucleotide sequence: TGTGCCAGCAGCCCCTCTAGCGGGGGTAGCACCGGGGAGCTGTTTTTT. Protein sequence: CASSPSSGGSTGELFF. J is TRBJ2-2 and V is TRBV4-2; TRBD2 matches 10 bases. There are 16 residues in the CDR3. Germline assignment: CDR1 LGHNA and CDR2 YNFKEQ. Unmatched junction bases numbered 6, after V lost 4 bases and J lost 4 bases.

The chain recombines TRBV7-3 with TRBJ2-1, with 12 bases fitting TRBD2. Losses at the gene ends were 4 bases for V and 7 bases for J; bases not matched to a gene: 5. Germline V CDR1 and CDR2: SGHTA, FQGTGA. The CDR3 is 15 residues long. The CDR3 nucleotides read TGTGCCAGCAGCTCCTACGGGACTAGCGGGAATGAGCAGTTCTTC. As protein: CASSSYGTSGNEQFF.

This clone was picked up a small number of times. The genes are TRBV5-1 and TRBJ1-2, with 11 bases lining up with TRBD1. Unmatched junction bases numbered 6, after V lost 5 bases and J lost 6 bases. This CDR3 has 14 amino acids. Per germline, CDR1 SGHRS and CDR2 YFSETQ. The CDR3 loop is CASSLDRGLNGYTF. The CDR3 DNA sequence: TGCGCCAGCAGTCTGGACAGGGGGCTTAATGGCTACACCTTC.

V and J are TRBV15 and TRBJ2-1; the match to TRBD2 covers 13 bases. The length of the CDR3 is 13 residues. With 5 bases clipped from V and 12 bases from J, the junction kept 4 bases outside the gene matches. The germline CDR1 and CDR2 sequences are LNHNV and YYDKDF (reference sequence). The CDR3 loop reads CATSARLAGGQFF. Written as DNA, the CDR3 is TGTGCCACCAGCGCAAGACTAGCGGGAGGGCAGTTCTTC.